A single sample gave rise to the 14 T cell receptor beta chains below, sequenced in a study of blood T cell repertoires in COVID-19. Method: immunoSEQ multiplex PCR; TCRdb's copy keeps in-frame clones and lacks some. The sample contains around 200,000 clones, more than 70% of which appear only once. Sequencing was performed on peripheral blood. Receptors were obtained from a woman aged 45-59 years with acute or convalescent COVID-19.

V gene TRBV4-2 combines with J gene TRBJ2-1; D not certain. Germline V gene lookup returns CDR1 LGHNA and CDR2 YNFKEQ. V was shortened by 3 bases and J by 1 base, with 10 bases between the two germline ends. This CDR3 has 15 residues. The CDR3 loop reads CASSQPPASYNEQFF. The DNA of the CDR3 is TGTGCCAGCAGCCAGCCCCCTGCGTCCTACAATGAGCAGTTCTTC.

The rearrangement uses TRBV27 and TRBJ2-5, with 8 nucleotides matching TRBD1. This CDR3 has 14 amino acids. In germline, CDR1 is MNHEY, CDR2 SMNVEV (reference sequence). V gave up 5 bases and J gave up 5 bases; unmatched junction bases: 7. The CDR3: CASSNLQGGETQYF. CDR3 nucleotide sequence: TGTGCCAGCAGTAACCTACAGGGGGGCGAGACCCAGTACTTC.

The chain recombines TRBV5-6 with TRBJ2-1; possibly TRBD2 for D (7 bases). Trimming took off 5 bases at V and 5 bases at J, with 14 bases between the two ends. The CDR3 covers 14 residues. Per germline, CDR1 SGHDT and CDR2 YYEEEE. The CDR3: CASSWGGKNNEQFF. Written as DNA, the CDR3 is TGTGCCAGCAGTTGGGGGGGCAAGAACAATGAGCAGTTCTTC.

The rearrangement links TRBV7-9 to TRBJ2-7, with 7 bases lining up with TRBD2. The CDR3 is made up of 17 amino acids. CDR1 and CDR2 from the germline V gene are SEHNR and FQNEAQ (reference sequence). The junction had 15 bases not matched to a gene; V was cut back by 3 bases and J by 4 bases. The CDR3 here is CASSFERTRAERYEQYF. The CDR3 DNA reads TGTGCCAGCAGCTTCGAACGGACTAGGGCTGAGAGATACGAGCAGTACTTC.

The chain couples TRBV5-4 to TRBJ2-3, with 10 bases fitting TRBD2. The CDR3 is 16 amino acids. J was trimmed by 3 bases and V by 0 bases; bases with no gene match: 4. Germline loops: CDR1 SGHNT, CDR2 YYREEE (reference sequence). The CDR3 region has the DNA TGTGCCAGCAGCTTGGAATTAGCGGGAGGTACAGATACGCAGTATTTT. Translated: CASSLELAGGTDTQYF.

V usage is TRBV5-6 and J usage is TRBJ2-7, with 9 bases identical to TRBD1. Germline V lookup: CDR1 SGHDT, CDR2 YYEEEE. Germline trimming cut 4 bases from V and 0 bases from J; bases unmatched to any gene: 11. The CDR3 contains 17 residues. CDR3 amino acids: CASSPTGGGSGSYEQYF. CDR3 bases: TGTGCCAGCAGCCCCACAGGGGGCGGCTCGGGCTCCTACGAGCAGTACTTC.

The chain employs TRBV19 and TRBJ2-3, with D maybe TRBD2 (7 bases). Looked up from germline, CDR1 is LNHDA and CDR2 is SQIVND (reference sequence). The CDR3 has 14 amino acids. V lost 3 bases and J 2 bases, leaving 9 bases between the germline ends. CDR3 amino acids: CASSMAGATDTQYF. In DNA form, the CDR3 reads TGTGCCAGTAGTATGGCGGGGGCCACAGATACGCAGTATTTT.

The CDR3 bases are TGTGCCAGCAACCCTTACTGGGACGCGGGACAGGGGTATGGCTACACCTTC. Encoded protein: CASNPYWDAGQGYGYTF. This chain connects TRBV5-6 to TRBJ1-2; 10 nucleotides line up with TRBD1. Germline CDR1 is SGHDT and CDR2 is YYEEEE. Germline trimming cut 6 bases from V and 5 bases from J; bases unmatched to any gene: 16. The CDR3 consists of 17 residues. Looking up the rest from reference TRBV5-6 and TRBJ1-2 gives the full variable domain: DAGVTQSPTHLIKTRGQQVTLRCSPKSGHDTVSWYQQALGQGPQFIFQYYEEEERQRGNFPDRFSGHQFPNYSSELNVNALLLGDSALYLCASNPYWDAGQGYGYTFGSGTRLTVV.

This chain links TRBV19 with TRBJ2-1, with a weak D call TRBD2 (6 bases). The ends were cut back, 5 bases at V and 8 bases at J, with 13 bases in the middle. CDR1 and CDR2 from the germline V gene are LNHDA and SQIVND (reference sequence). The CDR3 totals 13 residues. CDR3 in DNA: TGTGCCAGTAGTGTCGGGACTGCCTATGAGCAGTTCTTC. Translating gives CASSVGTAYEQFF.

CDR3 protein: CASSYGRADQETQYF. CDR3 DNA sequence: TGTGCCAGCAGTTACGGCAGGGCTGACCAAGAGACCCAGTACTTC. The genes are TRBV6-5 and TRBJ2-5; D is perhaps TRBD1 (5 bases). There are 15 residues in the CDR3. Germline V gene sequence: CDR1 MNHEY, CDR2 SVGAGI. V was clipped by 2 bases and J by 0 bases, with 10 bases between them.

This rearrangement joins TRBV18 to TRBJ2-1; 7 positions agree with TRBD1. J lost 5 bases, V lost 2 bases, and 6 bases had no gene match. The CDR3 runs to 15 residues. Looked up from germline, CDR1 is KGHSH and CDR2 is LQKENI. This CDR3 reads CASSPFQGVDNEQFF. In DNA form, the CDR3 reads TGTGCCAGCTCACCATTCCAGGGGGTCGACAATGAGCAGTTCTTC.

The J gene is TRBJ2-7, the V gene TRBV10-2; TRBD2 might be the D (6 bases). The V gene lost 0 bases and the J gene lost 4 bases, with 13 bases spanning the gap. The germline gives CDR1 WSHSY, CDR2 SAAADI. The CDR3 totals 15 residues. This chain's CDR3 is CASSESGVAVYEQYF. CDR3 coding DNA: TGCGCCAGCAGTGAGTCCGGAGTAGCGGTATACGAGCAGTACTTC.

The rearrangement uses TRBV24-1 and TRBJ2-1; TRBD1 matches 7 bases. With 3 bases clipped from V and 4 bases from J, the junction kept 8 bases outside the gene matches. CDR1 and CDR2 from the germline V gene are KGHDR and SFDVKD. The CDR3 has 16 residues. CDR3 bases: TGTGCCACCAGTGATGCGACAGGGCCTAATTACAATGAGCAGTTCTTC. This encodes CATSDATGPNYNEQFF.

CDR3 coding DNA: TGTGCCAGCAGGTTGGATCGGGACAATGAGCAGTTCTTC. Protein product: CASRLDRDNEQFF. The gene calls are TRBV13 and TRBJ2-1, with D uncertain. The germline gives CDR1 PRHDT, CDR2 FYEKMQ (reference sequence). V was trimmed by 6 bases and J by 5 bases, leaving 11 bases between them. The CDR3 totals 13 residues.